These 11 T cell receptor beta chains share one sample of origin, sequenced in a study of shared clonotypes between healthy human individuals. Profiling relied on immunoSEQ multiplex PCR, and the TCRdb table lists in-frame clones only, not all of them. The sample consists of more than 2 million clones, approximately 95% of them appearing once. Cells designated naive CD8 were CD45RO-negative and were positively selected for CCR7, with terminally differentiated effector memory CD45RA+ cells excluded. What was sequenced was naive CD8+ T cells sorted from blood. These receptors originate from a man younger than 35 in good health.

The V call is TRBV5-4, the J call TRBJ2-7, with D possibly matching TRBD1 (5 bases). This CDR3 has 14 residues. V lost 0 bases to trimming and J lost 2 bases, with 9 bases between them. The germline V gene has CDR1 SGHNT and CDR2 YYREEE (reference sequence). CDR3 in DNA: TGTGCCAGCAGCTTGGCAGGGATGCCCTACGAGCAGTACTTC. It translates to CASSLAGMPYEQYF.

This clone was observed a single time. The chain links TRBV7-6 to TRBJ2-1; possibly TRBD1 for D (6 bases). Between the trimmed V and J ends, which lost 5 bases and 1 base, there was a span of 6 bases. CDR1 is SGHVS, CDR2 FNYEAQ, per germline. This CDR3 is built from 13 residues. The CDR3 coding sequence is TGTGCCAGCAGCCAGGGGTCCTACAATGAGCAGTTCTTC. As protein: CASSQGSYNEQFF.

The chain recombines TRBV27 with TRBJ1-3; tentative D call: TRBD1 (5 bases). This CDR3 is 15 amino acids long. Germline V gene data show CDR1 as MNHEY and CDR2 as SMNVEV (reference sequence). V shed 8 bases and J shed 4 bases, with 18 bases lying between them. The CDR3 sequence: CASQGLRGSGNTIYF. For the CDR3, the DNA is TGTGCCAGCCAGGGTCTACGGGGCTCCGGAAACACCATATATTTT.

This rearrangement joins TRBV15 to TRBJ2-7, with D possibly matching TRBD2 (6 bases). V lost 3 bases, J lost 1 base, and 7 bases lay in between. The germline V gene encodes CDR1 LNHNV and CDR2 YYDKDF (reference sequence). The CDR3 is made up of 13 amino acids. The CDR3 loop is CATSSSGSYEQYF. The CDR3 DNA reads TGTGCCACCAGCAGTAGCGGATCCTACGAGCAGTACTTC.

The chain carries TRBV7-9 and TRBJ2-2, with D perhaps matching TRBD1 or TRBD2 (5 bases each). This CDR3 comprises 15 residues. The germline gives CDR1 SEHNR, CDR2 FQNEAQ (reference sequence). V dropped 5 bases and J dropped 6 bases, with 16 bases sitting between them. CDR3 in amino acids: CASSETGLRAGELFF. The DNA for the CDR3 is TGTGCCAGCAGCGAAACGGGGCTTAGGGCCGGGGAGCTGTTTTTT.

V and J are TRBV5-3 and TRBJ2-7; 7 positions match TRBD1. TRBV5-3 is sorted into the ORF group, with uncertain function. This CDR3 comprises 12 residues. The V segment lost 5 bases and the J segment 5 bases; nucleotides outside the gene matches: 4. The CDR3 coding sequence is TGTGCCAGAAGGGCCGGGACAGACGAGCAGTACTTC. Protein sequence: CARRAGTDEQYF.

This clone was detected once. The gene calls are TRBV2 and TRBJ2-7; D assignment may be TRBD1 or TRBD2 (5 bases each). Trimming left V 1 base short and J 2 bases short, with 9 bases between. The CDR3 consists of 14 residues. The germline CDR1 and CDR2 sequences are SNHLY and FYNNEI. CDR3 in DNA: TGTGCCAGCAGTGAAGTTGTGGGGGCCTACGAGCAGTACTTC. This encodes CASSEVVGAYEQYF.

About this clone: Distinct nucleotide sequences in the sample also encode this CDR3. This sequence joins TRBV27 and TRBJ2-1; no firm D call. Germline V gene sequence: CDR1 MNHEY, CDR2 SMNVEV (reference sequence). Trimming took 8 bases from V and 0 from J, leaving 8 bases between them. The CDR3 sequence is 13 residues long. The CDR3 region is CASGYSSYNEQFF. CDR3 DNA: TGTGCCAGCGGCTACAGCTCCTACAATGAGCAGTTCTTC.

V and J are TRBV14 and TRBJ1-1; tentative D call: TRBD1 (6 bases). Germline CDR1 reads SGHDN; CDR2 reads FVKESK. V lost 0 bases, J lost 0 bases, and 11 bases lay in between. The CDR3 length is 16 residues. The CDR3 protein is CASSQEGEGVNTEAFF. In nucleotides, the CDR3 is TGTGCCAGCAGCCAAGAAGGCGAGGGGGTGAACACTGAAGCTTTCTTT.

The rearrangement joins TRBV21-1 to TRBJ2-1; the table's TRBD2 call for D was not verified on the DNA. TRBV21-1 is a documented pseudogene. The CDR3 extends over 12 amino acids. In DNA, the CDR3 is TGTGCCAGCAGCAACCCTCACAATGAGCAGTTCTTC. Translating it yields CASSNPHNEQFF.

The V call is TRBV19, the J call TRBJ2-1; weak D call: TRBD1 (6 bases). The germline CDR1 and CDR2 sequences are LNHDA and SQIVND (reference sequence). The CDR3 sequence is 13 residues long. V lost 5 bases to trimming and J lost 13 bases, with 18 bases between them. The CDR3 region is CASSPQGQGPQFF. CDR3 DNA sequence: TGTGCCAGTAGTCCCCAGGGACAAGGGCCCCAGTTCTTC.